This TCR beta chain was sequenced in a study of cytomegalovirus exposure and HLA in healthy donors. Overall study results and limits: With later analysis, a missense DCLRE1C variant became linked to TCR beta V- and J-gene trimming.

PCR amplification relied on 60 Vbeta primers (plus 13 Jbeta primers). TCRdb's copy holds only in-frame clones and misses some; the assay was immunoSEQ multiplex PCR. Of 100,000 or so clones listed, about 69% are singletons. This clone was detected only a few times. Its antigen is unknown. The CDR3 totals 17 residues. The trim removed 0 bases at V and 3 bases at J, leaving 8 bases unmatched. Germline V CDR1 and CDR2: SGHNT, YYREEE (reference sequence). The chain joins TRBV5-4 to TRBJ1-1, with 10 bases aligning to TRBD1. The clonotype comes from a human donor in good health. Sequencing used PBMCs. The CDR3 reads CASSLVGQGPRDTEAFF. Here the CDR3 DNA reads TGTGCCAGCAGCTTGGTGGGACAGGGGCCTCGGGACACTGAAGCTTTCTTT.